Below, one TCR beta chain is given with its context. Original processing notes: Estimation of nucleated cell counts relied on the amplification of reference gene primers. Sequencing was performed with immunoSEQ multiplex PCR; in TCRdb, only in-frame clones are kept and a portion is missing. The DNA was the basis for D and trimming; V, J and clone size are from that table. The sample yields hundreds of thousands of clones, approximately 81% seen once. CDR3 length equals 15 residues. Losses at the gene ends were 3 bases for V and 1 base for J; bases not matched to a gene: 2. Germline CDR1 is SGHRS and CDR2 is YFSETQ. These data are taken from a study of blood T cell repertoires in COVID-19. Study-wide background: Specimens from acute and convalescent COVID-19 originated in the United States, Italy and Spain.

The TCR sequence derives from an elderly woman with active or convalescent COVID-19. Sequenced sample: peripheral blood. The chain uses TRBV5-1 and TRBJ1-5, with TRBD1 matching over 9 bases. CDR3 amino acids: CASSSGTGSNQPQHF. The CDR3 coding sequence is TGCGCCAGCAGCTCGGGGACAGGGAGCAATCAGCCCCAGCATTTT. The whole variable domain, filled in from reference TRBV5-1 and TRBJ1-5, reads KAGVTQTPRYLIKTRGQQVTLSCSPISGHRSVSWYQQTPGQGLQFLFEYFSETQRNKGNFPGRFSGRQFSNSRSEMNVSTLELGDSALYLCASSSGTGSNQPQHFGDGTRLSIL.